The clone carrying this T cell receptor (beta chain) was observed a handful of times. The antigen is not known. Regarding time point: week 11, during vaccination. Topical imiquimod was applied with each vaccine dose, which held 300 ug of mutant IDH1 20-mer peptide. These data belong to a study of a mutant IDH1 vaccine in newly diagnosed glioma. Study as a whole: Initiation of the vaccine course occurred 4-6 weeks after radiotherapy alone, or alongside temozolomide cycles. The therapy given earlier, which was standard therapy, consisted of radiotherapy, temozolomide, or both, and most of the patients received both.

The CDR3 sequence is 17 residues long. Germline CDR1 is MRHNA and CDR2 is SNTAGT. The ends were cut back, 2 bases at V and 0 bases at J, with 14 bases in the middle. TCRdb keeps only in-frame clones here, not all; method: immunoSEQ multiplex PCR. This table holds roughly 130,000 clones, around 80% found once. General study points: Overall, around 93% of patients had vaccine-induced immune responses.

The chain employs TRBV6-4 and TRBJ1-5; no reliable D call. The clonotype was recovered from a man between 35 and 55 years old with glioma. The specimen comprised PBMCs, sampled from a glioma patient whose treatment included an IDH1 peptide vaccine. The CDR3 DNA sequence: TGTGCCAGCAGTGACAGAAGGTCAGAGATTAGCAATCAGCCCCAGCATTTT. Its translation: CASSDRRSEISNQPQHF.